Only a few counts were recorded for the clone carrying this T cell receptor (beta chain). No antigen is known for it. Sequenced by immunoSEQ multiplex PCR; TCRdb stores in-frame clones only, minus some. Of roughly 150,000 clones listed, nearly 95% are singletons. This sample was included in a study of T cell responses to AZD1222 COVID-19 vaccine. Across the study: It was second doses at about 4 or about 12 weeks that were pooled. Study-wide points: Scientists sampled the repertoires only once the peak T cell response had passed. Among the donors, most were white British and more were female, and clonal diversity was possibly underestimated. Epitopes outside B.1.351 and B.1.1.7 mutated regions reportedly drew nearly half of spike TCRs.

The sequenced sample was peripheral blood, obtained on day 0 of AZD1222 vaccination. The TCR sequence derives from an adult in good health.

Here the CDR3 DNA reads TGTGCCAGCAGATCCGACGGCCCAGATAACACCGGGGAGCTGTTTTTT. This translates into CASRSDGPDNTGELFF. The chain combines TRBV7-2 with TRBJ2-2; D gene ambiguous. The germline CDR1 and CDR2 sequences are SGHTA and FQGNSA. There are 16 residues in the CDR3. The V end was cut by 6 bases, the J end by 2 bases, with 16 bases between.